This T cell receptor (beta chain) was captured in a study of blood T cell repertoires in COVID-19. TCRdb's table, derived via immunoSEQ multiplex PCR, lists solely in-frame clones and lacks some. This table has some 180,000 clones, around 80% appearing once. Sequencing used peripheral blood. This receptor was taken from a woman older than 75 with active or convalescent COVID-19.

The CDR3 sequence is CASSQAARGANQPQHF. The DNA of the CDR3 is TGTGCCAGCAGCCAAGCGGCCCGGGGGGCCAATCAGCCCCAGCATTTT. V gene TRBV4-2 combines with J gene TRBJ1-5, with a tentative D call TRBD1 (6 bases). The V gene's germline CDR1 is LGHNA and CDR2 YNFKEQ. The CDR3 loop spans 16 amino acids. Trimming left V 1 base short and J 3 bases short, with 13 bases between.